The present entry profiles one TCR beta chain with its context. The specificity of this receptor is unknown. No clone much larger than this one lies a single base away; base qualities are absent. TCR beta VDJ combination and CDR3 sequence profiling used genomic DNA as the template. An Illumina HiSeq 2000 was used for TCR repertoire sequencing. In the original analysis: Repertoire assessment relied on Simpson's diversity index, CDR3 size and DJ length profiles, and TRBV/TRBJ rearrangement plots. Whichever DNA sequence was most abundant in the deep sequencing data was defined as the immunodominant clone. CDR3 amino acid sequences were screened for sharing across subjects and were compared with published repertoires and the VDJdb database. TCRdb reworked the public reads: Q25 trimming with fastp, MiXCR clone assembly, productive beta chains retained. Each CDR3 protein gets just one entry, which takes the most common genes and DNA from the rows behind it. The V and J calls reflect TCRdb's pipeline rather than the authors' work. The sample contains 150,000 or so distinct CDR3 sequences, about 45% of them found a single time. The top ten hold approximately 1% of the sample.

This entry belongs to a study of CD8+CD57+ T cells in acquired aplastic anemia (dated by TCRdb to the late 2010s). Describing the broader study: On average, sorted CD4+ and CD8+ cells yielded around 3.5 ug of extracted DNA, with a range of roughly 0.18 to 30 ug. A CD8+CD57+ expansion meant a frequency higher than the mean frequency seen in healthy subjects. Beyond this particular receptor, the publication reports: Patients and healthy controls showed no significant difference in CD8+ Simpson's diversity (P=0.060). Twenty-nine CD8+ CDR3 sequences were found in both patients and controls but appeared to be highly expressed in patients and within the immunodominant clones of the patients.

The patients picked for sequencing were ones in whom flow cytometry had shown an expansion of CD8+CD57+ cells. All patients had severe acquired aplastic anemia diagnosed by International Study of Aplastic Anemia and Agranulocytosis and Camitta criteria. No therapy had been received by the patients at the time of blood sampling. The study deep-sequenced TCR repertoires of sorted CD4+ and CD8+ blood T cells from severe aplastic anemia patients and healthy subjects. Patients were enrolled under clinicaltrials.gov protocols 00001620, 01623167, 00001397, 00071045, 00081523 and 00961064 in the USA. Ficoll-Paque density gradient centrifugation was used to isolate peripheral blood mononuclear cells. CD4+ and CD8+ T cells were sorted by FACS or magnetic beads before DNA extraction. This receptor was taken from a human donor with aplastic anemia. Sequenced input: sorted CD4+, CD8+, or CD8+CD57+ T cells (not recorded which) from PBMCs.

The DNA sequence follows: TGTGCCAGCAGTTTATTTGTCCTGGGAACGACTGGAAACACCATATATTTT. It specifies CASSLFVLGTTGNTIYF. The V gene is TRBV12-3 or TRBV12-4 and the J gene is TRBJ1-3; confidence is insufficient to name the D gene. A distance of 16 bases separates the germline ends of V and J, which lose 2 bases and 2 bases respectively. Reading from cysteine to phenylalanine, the CDR3 counts 17 amino acids. Only the CDR3 part of the read is kept: 51 bases, read in frame from the first base.